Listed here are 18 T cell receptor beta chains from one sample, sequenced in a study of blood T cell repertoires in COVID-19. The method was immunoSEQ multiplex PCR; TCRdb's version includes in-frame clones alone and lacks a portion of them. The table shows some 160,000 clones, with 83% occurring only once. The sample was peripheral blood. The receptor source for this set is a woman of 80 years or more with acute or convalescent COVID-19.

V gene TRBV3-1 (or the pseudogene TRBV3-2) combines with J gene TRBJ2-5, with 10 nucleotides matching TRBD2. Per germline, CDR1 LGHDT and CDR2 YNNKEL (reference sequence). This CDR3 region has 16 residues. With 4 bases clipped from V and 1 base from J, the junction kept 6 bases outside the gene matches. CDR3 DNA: TGTGCCAGCAGCCCGATACTAGCGGGAATCCAAGAGACCCAGTACTTC. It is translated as CASSPILAGIQETQYF.

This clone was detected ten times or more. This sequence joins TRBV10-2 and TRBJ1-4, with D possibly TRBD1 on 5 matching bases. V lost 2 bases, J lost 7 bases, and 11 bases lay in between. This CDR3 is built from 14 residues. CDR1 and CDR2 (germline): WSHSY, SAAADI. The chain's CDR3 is CASSEGRVAEKLFF. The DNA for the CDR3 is TGCGCCAGCAGTGAGGGCAGGGTGGCTGAAAAACTGTTTTTT.

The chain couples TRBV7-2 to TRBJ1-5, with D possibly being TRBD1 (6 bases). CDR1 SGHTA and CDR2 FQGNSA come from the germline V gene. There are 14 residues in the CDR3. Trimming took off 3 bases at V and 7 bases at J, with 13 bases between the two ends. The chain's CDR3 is CASSLSGGGQPQHF. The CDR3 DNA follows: TGTGCCAGCAGCTTGTCGGGGGGCGGACAGCCCCAGCATTTT. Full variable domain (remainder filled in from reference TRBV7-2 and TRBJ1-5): GAGVSQSPSNKVTEKGKDVELRCDPISGHTALYWYRQSLGQGLEFLIYFQGNSAPDKSGLPSDRFSAERTGGSVSTLTIQRTQQEDSAVYLCASSLSGGGQPQHFGDGTRLSIL.

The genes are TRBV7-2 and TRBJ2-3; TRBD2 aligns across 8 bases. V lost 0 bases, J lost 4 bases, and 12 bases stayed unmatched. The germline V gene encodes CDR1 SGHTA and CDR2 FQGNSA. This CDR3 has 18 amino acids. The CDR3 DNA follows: TGTGCCAGCAGCTTAGCAAACAGGTCGAGCGGGAGAGCAGATACGCAGTATTTT. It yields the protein CASSLANRSSGRADTQYF.

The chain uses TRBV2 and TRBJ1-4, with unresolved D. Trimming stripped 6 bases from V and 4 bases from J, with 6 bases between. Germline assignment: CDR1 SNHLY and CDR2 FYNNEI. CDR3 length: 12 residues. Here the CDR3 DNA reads TGTGCCAGCAGAGAGTATAATGAAAAACTGTTTTTT. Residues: CASREYNEKLFF. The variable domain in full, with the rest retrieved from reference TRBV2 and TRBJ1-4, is EPEVTQTPSHQVTQMGQEVILRCVPISNHLYFYWYRQILGQKVEFLVSFYNNEISEKSEIFDDQFSVERPDGSNFTLKIRSTKLEDSAMYFCASREYNEKLFFGSGTQLSVL.

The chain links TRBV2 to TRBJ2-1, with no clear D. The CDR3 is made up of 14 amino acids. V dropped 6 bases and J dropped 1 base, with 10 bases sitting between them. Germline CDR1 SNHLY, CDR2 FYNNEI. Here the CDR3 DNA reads TGTGCCAGCAGGGGCGTATCTTCCTACAATGAGCAGTTCTTC. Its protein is CASRGVSSYNEQFF.

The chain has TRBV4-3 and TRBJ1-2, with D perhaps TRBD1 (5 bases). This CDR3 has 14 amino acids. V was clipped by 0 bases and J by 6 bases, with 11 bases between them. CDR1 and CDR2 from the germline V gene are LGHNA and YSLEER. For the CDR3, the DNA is TGCGCCAGCAGCCAAGACCCGGGGGGGAATGGCTACACCTTC. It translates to CASSQDPGGNGYTF.

This chain's CDR3 is CASSQERQEEAFF. The CDR3 nucleotides are TGCGCCAGCAGCCAAGAGCGACAGGAAGAAGCTTTCTTT. V is TRBV4-1 and J is TRBJ1-1; possibly TRBD1 for D (6 bases). There are 13 residues in the CDR3. Trimming stripped 0 bases from V and 8 bases from J, with 10 bases between. Germline CDR1 reads MGHRA; CDR2 reads YSYEKL.

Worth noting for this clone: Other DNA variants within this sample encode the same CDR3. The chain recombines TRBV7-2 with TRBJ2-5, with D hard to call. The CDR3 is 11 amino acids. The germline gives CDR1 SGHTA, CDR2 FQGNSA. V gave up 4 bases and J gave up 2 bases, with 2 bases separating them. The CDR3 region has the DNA TGTGCCAGCAGCTCGCAAGAGACCCAGTACTTC. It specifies CASSSQETQYF.

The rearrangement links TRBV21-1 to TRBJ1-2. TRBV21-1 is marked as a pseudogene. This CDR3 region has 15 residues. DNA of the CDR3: TGTGCCAGCAGCAAATCCCGAGGAATTATCAATGGCTACACCTTC. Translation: CASSKSRGIINGYTF.

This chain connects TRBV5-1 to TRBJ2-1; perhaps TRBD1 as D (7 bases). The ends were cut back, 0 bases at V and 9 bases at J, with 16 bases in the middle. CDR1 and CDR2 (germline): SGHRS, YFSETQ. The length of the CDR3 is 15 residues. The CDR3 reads CASSLDWRQGGEQFF. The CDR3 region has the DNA TGCGCCAGCAGCTTGGATTGGCGACAGGGAGGTGAGCAGTTCTTC.

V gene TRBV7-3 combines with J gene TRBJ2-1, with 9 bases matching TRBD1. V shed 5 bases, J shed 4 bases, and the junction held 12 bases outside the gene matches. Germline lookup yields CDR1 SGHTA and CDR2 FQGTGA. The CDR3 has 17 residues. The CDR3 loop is CASSLPLYRGPYNEQFF. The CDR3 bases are TGTGCCAGCAGCCTCCCACTTTACAGGGGGCCGTACAATGAGCAGTTCTTC.

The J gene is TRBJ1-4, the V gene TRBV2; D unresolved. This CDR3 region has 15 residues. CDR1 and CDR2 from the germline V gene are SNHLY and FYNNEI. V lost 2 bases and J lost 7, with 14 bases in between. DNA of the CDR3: TGTGCCAGCAGTGAAAACCCGAACTTTACTGAAAAACTGTTTTTT. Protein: CASSENPNFTEKLFF.

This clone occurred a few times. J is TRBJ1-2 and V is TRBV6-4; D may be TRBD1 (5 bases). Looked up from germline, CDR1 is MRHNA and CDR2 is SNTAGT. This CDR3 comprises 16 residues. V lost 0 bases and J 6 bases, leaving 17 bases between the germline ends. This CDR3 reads CASSDSTGHEVDGYTF. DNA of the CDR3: TGTGCCAGCAGTGACTCTACTGGACATGAGGTCGATGGCTACACCTTC.

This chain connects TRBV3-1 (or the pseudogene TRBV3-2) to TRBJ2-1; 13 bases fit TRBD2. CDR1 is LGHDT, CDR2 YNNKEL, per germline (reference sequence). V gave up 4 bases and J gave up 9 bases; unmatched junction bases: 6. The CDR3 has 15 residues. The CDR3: CASSRGLAGTTEQFF. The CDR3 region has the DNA TGTGCCAGCAGCCGGGGACTAGCGGGAACTACTGAGCAGTTCTTC.

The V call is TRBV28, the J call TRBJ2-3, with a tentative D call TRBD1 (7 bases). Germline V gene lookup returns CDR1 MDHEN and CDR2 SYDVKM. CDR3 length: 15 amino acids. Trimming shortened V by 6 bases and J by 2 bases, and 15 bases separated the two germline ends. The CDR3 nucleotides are TGTGCCAGCAGATCGTCAGGGGGGCCCACAGATACGCAGTATTTT. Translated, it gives CASRSSGGPTDTQYF.

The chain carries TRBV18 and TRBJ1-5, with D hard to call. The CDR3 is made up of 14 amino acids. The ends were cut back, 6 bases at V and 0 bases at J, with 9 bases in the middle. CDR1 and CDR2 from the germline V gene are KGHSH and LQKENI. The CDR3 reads CASSLQVSNQPQHF. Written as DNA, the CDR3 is TGTGCCAGCTCCCTGCAGGTTAGCAATCAGCCCCAGCATTTT.

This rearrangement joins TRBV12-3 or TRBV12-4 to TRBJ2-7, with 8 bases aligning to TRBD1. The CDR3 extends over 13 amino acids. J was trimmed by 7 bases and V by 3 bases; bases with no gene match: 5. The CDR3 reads CASSFRGLGEQYF. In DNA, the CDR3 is TGTGCCAGCAGTTTCAGGGGGCTCGGTGAGCAGTACTTC.